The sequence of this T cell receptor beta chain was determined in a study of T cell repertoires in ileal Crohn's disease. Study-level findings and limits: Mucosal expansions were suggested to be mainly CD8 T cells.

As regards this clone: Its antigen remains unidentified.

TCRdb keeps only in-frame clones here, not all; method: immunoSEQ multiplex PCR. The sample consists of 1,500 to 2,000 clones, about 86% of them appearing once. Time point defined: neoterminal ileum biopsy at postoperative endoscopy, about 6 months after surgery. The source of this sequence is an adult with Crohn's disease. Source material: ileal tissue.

CDR3 sequence: CASRDSSNQPQHF. The CDR3 DNA sequence: TGTGCCAGCAGGGACAGTAGCAATCAGCCCCAGCATTTT. This chain connects TRBV27 to TRBJ1-5; D is perhaps TRBD1 (6 bases). Germline V gives CDR1 MNHEY, CDR2 SMNVEV (reference sequence). The V end lost 6 bases, the J end lost 0 bases, and 6 bases lay between the germline ends. This CDR3 is 13 amino acids long.